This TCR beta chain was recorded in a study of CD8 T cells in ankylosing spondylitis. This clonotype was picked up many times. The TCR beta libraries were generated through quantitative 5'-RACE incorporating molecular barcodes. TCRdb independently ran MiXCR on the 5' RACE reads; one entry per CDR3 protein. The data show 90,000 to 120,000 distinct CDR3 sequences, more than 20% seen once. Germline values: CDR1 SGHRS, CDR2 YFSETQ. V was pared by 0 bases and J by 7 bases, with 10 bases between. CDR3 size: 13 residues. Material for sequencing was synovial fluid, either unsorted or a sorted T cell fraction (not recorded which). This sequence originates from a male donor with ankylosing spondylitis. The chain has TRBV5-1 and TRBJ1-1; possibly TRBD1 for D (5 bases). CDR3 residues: CASSLEQDREAFF. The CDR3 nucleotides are TGCGCCAGCAGCTTGGAACAGGACCGTGAAGCTTTCTTT.